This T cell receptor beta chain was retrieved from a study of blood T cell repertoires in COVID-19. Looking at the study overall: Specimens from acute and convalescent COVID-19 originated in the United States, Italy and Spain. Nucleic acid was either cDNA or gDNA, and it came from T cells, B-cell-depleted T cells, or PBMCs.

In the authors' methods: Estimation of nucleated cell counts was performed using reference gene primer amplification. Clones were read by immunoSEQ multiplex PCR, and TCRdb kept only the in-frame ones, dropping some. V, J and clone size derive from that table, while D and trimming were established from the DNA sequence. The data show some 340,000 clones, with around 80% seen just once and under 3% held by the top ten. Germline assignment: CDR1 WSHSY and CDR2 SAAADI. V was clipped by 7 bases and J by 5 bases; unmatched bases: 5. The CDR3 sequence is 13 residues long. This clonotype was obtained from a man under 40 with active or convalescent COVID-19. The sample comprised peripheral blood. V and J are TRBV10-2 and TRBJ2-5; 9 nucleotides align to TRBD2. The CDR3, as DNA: TGCGCCAGCAAGGGCGGGAGGGCCGAGACCCAGTACTTC. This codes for CASKGGRAETQYF.